This T cell receptor beta chain was captured in a study of T-cell memory formation after mild COVID-19. General observations from the study: Clones that contracted from day 15 to 85 had balanced CD4/CD8; later expanders were CD4+ biased.

V lost 2 bases to trimming and J lost 7 bases, with 18 bases between them. Germline V lookup: CDR1 SGHTA, CDR2 FQGNSA. The CDR3 runs 17 residues. This clonotype was counted many times. Its cognate antigen is unknown. One entry per CDR3 protein, called by TCRdb with MiXCR from the 5' RACE reads. Of hundreds of thousands of distinct CDR3 sequences listed, about 17% were seen once; the top ten hold about 22%. This sequence was found in a man younger than 30 who had mild COVID-19 (a few samples of this study predate the infection). Cell type and time point are not known. Sequencing was done on a sample of PBMCs or a T cell subset sorted from them (not recorded which). The chain is built from TRBV7-2 and TRBJ1-6; maybe TRBD1 (6 bases). The CDR3 loop reads CASSLPLYRDRNSPLHF. In nucleotides, the CDR3 is TGTGCCAGCAGCTTACCTCTTTACAGGGATAGGAATTCACCCCTCCACTTT.